The clone carrying this TCR beta chain was seen more than once but under ten times. Three rounds of nested PCR, following a modified ARM-PCR protocol, produced the TCRbeta library. TCRdb recomputed calls from the multiplex PCR reads with MiXCR, one row per CDR3 protein. The table records some 74,000 distinct CDR3 sequences, roughly two thirds of them present only once. The V gene end was trimmed by 1 base and the J gene end by 2 bases; junction bases not matched to a gene: 4. CDR3 length: 15 residues. The V gene's germline CDR1 is SGHTA and CDR2 FQGNSA. This sample is drawn from a study of tumor and adjacent non-tumor tissue in lung cancer. Study as a whole: There were 12 adenocarcinoma, a couple of squamous cell carcinoma and 1 small cell lung cancer cases. On average, productive TCRbeta reads reached about 4.17 million per sample.

No cell sorting was done before RNA was extracted from the tissue. Newly diagnosed lung cancer patients had thoracic surgery in China, August–late 2014, without prior chemotherapy. The gene calls are TRBV7-2 and TRBJ2-7, with 8 bases fitting TRBD1. This TCR was sampled from a woman aged 40 to 49 with non-small cell lung cancer. The sequencing input was lung tumor tissue. In DNA form, the CDR3 reads TGTGCCAGCAGCTTAGGGACAGGGTTTGCCTACGAGCAGTACTTC. It yields the protein CASSLGTGFAYEQYF.